This record covers a single T cell receptor (beta chain). This clone has ten or more counts. Which antigen it targets is not known. One base away there is no much larger clone; base qualities are not given. The record originates from a study of beta chain features in type 1 diabetes (dated by TCRdb to the late 2010s). Broadly, across the study: Patients and healthy donors did not differ in mean age, gender distribution, total cell number or subset yield. A total of some 100,000,000 sorted cells were examined across all samples, and a strong correlation was observed between cell number per subset and RNA yield. The study compared the TCRB repertoires of sorted circulating CD4+ T cell subsets in recently diagnosed type 1 diabetes patients with those in matched healthy donors. Whereas all 28 donors provided naive and central memory subsets, regulatory and stem cell-like memory subsets were isolated from just 8 patients and about 8 healthy donors. The paper's findings and limits, for the study overall: Because cDNA was sequenced instead of genomic DNA, highly expressing activated cells could be over-represented, though the groups showed no difference in activation or CD3 levels. Type 1 diabetes patients showed a moderate but significant shortening of TCRB CDR3 length in all four CD4+ subsets. Naive, central memory and regulatory TCRB repertoires appeared to be more alike among patients than among healthy donors. Patients with type 1 diabetes made fewer insertions and deleted more nucleotides at VDJ recombination sites, implying thymic rearrangement abnormalities. Shorter templates might have been favored by PCR, but patient and control samples were amplified and corrected together, so both groups would have been affected equally by any skew. Only small numbers of individuals were included in the HLA sub-analyses, which left unresolved whether HLA type had any influence on TCRB rearrangement.

A single peripheral blood draw of approximately 120 mL on average was collected from each donor into heparinised tubes. Naive, central memory, regulatory and stem cell-like memory CD4+ T cells were sorted on a BD FACSAria II using a panel including CD45RO, CCR7, CD25, CD127, CD95 and CD27. Every sorted population had a purity above 95%. PBMCs were separated immediately by Lymphoprep density gradient centrifugation and were stained directly, without being cultured. Samples were stained and sorted in pairs, with one healthy donor and one patient per experiment, so that batch effects were minimized. V has 5 bases trimmed and J has 9 bases trimmed; junction bases matching no gene number 6. The CDR1 and CDR2 encoded by the germline V gene are SGHTS and YDEGEE. Reading from cysteine to phenylalanine, the CDR3 counts 13 amino acids. Of the read, only the CDR3 DNA is kept; its 39 bases are in frame from base 1.

The entire isolated RNA was reverse transcribed using the High Capacity cDNA Reverse Transcription Kit, and thus expressed TCRB transcripts were sequenced. Deep immunoSEQ sequencing was performed on naive, central memory and regulatory T cell samples, with an average of approximately 3.9 million total reads per sample. After sorted cells were lysed in RLT buffer, RNA was extracted with DNase-treated RNeasy Micro or Mini kits, with the choice depending on cell number. Each cell subset was processed separately to prevent cross-contamination, with patient and healthy donor samples processed together. TCRB sequences were amplified from cDNA with the immunoSEQ multiplex PCR, producing 87-bp fragments spanning the CDR3 region. Amplicons were sequenced on the Illumina HiSeq platform. In the original analysis: PCR bias was corrected computationally using synthetic template baselines, and reads within Hamming distance 2 were collapsed, with unmergeable singletons discarded. By aligning reads against IMGT, V, D and J genes, CDR3 length, and insertions or deletions at six rearrangement sites were assigned. Clonotype counts were normalized to sorted cell number within each subset before computing true diversity and Gini coefficients with the tcR R package. Repertoire sharing was quantified using the overlap coefficient calculated on TCRB nucleotide sequences. Sourced from immuneACCESS, this table was stored by TCRdb with only in-frame sequences that have V and J called. A share of the clones is absent; for the studies checked, an unresolved V gene accounts for under half, and the remainder has no known explanation. D and trimming were read from the DNA, whereas the V and J calls and clone size are those reported in that table. The sample has almost 350,000 clones on record, approximately 8% of them singletons. The ten largest clones take up under 0.5% of the sample.

The clonotype was recovered from a woman between 18 and 29 years old in good health. The rearrangement combines TRBV5-8 with TRBJ1-5; TRBD1 aligns with 9 central bases. Material: central memory CD4+ T cells from blood. CDR3 region: CASSWDREGPQHF. The DNA sequence follows: TGTGCCAGCAGTTGGGACAGGGAAGGGCCCCAGCATTTT.